These 15 T cell receptor beta chains were all obtained from the same sample, sequenced in a study of shared clonotypes between healthy human individuals. TCRdb keeps only in-frame clones here, not all; method: immunoSEQ multiplex PCR. The data contain around 610,000 clones, approximately 96% of them singletons. The naive CD8 fraction comprised CD45RO-negative cells positively selected for CCR7 and excluded terminally differentiated effector memory CD45RA+ cells. The sample comprised naive CD8+ T cells sorted from blood. The receptors shown here come from a woman aged 30 to 39 in good health.

This clone was detected once. CDR3 DNA sequence: TGTGCCAGCAGCTGGAGCGATAGCTCCTACAATGAGCAGTTCTTC. Its protein is CASSWSDSSYNEQFF. The rearrangement uses TRBV27 and TRBJ2-1; D call uncertain. This CDR3 contains 15 residues. Looked up from germline, CDR1 is MNHEY and CDR2 is SMNVEV (reference sequence). Trimming cost V 6 bases and J 0 bases, with 12 bases left between them.

Note on this clone: Other DNA sequences from this sample encode an identical CDR3 as well. This chain joins TRBV5-4 and TRBJ2-7; TRBD2 matches 10 bases. The junction had 0 bases not matched to a gene; V was cut back by 3 bases and J by 0 bases. CDR3 length: 14 residues. Germline V lookup: CDR1 SGHNT, CDR2 YYREEE (reference sequence). In DNA, the CDR3 is TGTGCCAGCAGCTCTAGCGGGAGCTCCTACGAGCAGTACTTC. This translates into CASSSSGSSYEQYF.

This chain links TRBV15 with TRBJ1-5, with D hard to call. Germline V gene sequence: CDR1 LNHNV, CDR2 YYDKDF (reference sequence). Trimming cost V 0 bases and J 1 base, with 4 bases left between them. This CDR3 comprises 14 residues. The CDR3 here is CATSRDGSNQPQHF. The DNA of the CDR3 is TGTGCCACCAGCAGAGATGGAAGCAATCAGCCCCAGCATTTT.

To note about this clone: The same CDR3 also results from other DNA sequences found in this sample. This chain links TRBV5-1 with TRBJ2-2; D remains unclear. The germline V and J ends were trimmed by 4 bases and 2 bases, with 3 bases remaining between them. CDR3 length: 12 amino acids. Germline CDR1 is SGHRS and CDR2 is YFSETQ. The CDR3 protein is CASSLNTGELFF. The CDR3 DNA is TGCGCCAGCAGCCTTAACACCGGGGAGCTGTTTTTT.

The gene calls are TRBV4-2 and TRBJ2-1; a weak D match, TRBD2 (5 bases). The V gene lost 0 bases and the J gene lost 14 bases, with 14 bases spanning the gap. Germline V gene lookup returns CDR1 LGHNA and CDR2 YNFKEQ. This CDR3 has 13 residues. CDR3 in DNA: TGTGCCAGCAGCCAAGATATGAGGGAGCGCAAGTTCTTC. Its protein product is CASSQDMRERKFF.

This clone was detected once. V is TRBV5-4 and J is TRBJ2-1; the match to TRBD1 covers 8 bases. The V segment lost 3 bases and the J segment 2 bases; nucleotides outside the gene matches: 10. This CDR3 region has 17 residues. CDR1 and CDR2 (germline): SGHNT, YYREEE (reference sequence). DNA for the CDR3: TGTGCCAGCAGCTCGTACCCGGACAGGGAAGCCTACAATGAGCAGTTCTTC. Translated: CASSSYPDREAYNEQFF.

The chain employs TRBV11-2 and TRBJ2-5; 8 bases map to TRBD2. With V trimmed by 5 bases and J by 7 bases, 18 bases remained unmatched. Germline CDR1 and CDR2: SGHAT and FQNNGV. The CDR3 has 17 amino acids. CDR3 loop: CASSLPSAGGRAWTQYF. CDR3 nucleotide sequence: TGTGCCAGCAGCCTACCTTCGGCGGGGGGCCGCGCATGGACCCAGTACTTC.

V gene TRBV7-8 combines with J gene TRBJ2-1; TRBD2 matches at 9 bases. The CDR3 consists of 15 residues. Germline assignment: CDR1 SGHVS and CDR2 FQNEAQ. The J segment lost 8 bases and the V segment lost 5 bases, leaving 10 bases of the junction unmatched. Here the CDR3 DNA reads TGTGCCAGCAGCCCCTTGGCGGGAGGGCCCCATGAGCAGTTCTTC. Residues: CASSPLAGGPHEQFF.

The V and J genes are TRBV4-1 and TRBJ2-5; D may be TRBD2 (5 bases). The germline V and J ends were trimmed by 8 bases and 6 bases, with 22 bases remaining between them. Looked up from germline, CDR1 is MGHRA and CDR2 is YSYEKL. The CDR3 loop spans 15 amino acids. The CDR3 DNA reads as TGCGCCAGCGCTCCAGACGGTGGGAGCAAGAAGACCCAGTACTTC. This codes for CASAPDGGSKKTQYF.

This clone appeared a single time. The CDR3 spells CASSLFLPASSGANVLTF. CDR3 nucleotides: TGTGCCAGCAGTTTATTTTTGCCAGCGTCCTCTGGGGCCAACGTCCTGACTTTC. The chain links TRBV28 to TRBJ2-6; unclear D gene. V shed 1 base and J shed 0 bases, with 13 bases lying between them. CDR3 size: 18 residues. The V gene's germline CDR1 is MDHEN and CDR2 SYDVKM.

The rearrangement joins TRBV28 to TRBJ2-1; 11 bases fit TRBD2. This CDR3 is 16 amino acids long. V lost 6 bases to trimming and J lost 7 bases; unmatched junction nucleotides: 11. CDR1 and CDR2 from the germline V gene are MDHEN and SYDVKM. This CDR3 reads CASSYLLAGEGNEQFF. CDR3 DNA sequence: TGTGCCAGCAGCTATCTACTAGCGGGAGAGGGAAATGAGCAGTTCTTC. Variable domain in full (rest from reference TRBV28 and TRBJ2-1): DVKVTQSSRYLVKRTGEKVFLECVQDMDHENMFWYRQDPGLGLRLIYFSYDVKMKEKGDIPEGYSVSREKKERFSLILESASTNQTSMYLCASSYLLAGEGNEQFFGPGTRLTVL.

The V call is TRBV27, the J call TRBJ1-1; D unresolved. Germline V gives CDR1 MNHEY, CDR2 SMNVEV (reference sequence). Trimming took 4 bases from V and 1 from J, leaving 7 bases between them. The CDR3 loop spans 13 amino acids. Here the CDR3 DNA reads TGTGCCAGCAGTTACACTTCGAACACTGAAGCTTTCTTT. Its protein product is CASSYTSNTEAFF.

The chain links TRBV18 to TRBJ2-7, with D possibly being TRBD2 (5 bases). V lost 2 bases to trimming and J lost 5 bases, with 16 bases between them. Per the germline V gene, CDR1 is KGHSH and CDR2 is LQKENI. This CDR3 region has 15 residues. For the CDR3, the DNA is TGTGCCAGCTCACCAGAGGGAACCTTCCCCCACGAGCAGTACTTC. Protein product: CASSPEGTFPHEQYF.

In this sample, this clone turned up once. Other DNA sequences in this specimen translate into the identical CDR3. The gene calls are TRBV13 and TRBJ2-7, with 7 bases lining up with TRBD1. CDR3 size: 14 residues. Germline CDR1 PRHDT, CDR2 FYEKMQ (reference sequence). V was pared by 0 bases and J by 2 bases, with 1 base of the junction left unmatched. CDR3 sequence (DNA): TGTGCCAGCAGCTTAGGTCAGGGGGCCTACGAGCAGTACTTC. Translating it yields CASSLGQGAYEQYF.

The rearrangement uses TRBV4-1 and TRBJ2-4, with 13 bases fitting TRBD2. The CDR3 consists of 16 residues. Per the germline V gene, CDR1 is MGHRA and CDR2 is YSYEKL. The J segment lost 7 bases and the V segment lost 3 bases, leaving 6 bases of the junction unmatched. CDR3 sequence: CASSHTGLAGANIQYF. The CDR3 coding sequence is TGCGCCAGCAGCCATACCGGACTAGCGGGAGCCAACATTCAGTACTTC.